This is a list of T cell receptor beta chains from one sample in a study of blood T cell repertoires in COVID-19. Generated by immunoSEQ multiplex PCR, the TCRdb table keeps only in-frame clones and is missing some. This table has about 460,000 clones, more than 85% appearing once. Sequencing was carried out using PBMCs or T cells enriched from blood (not recorded which). Every receptor here comes from an older woman who had recovered from COVID-19. The CDR3 runs from the conserved cysteine through the conserved F or W. The D gene is left open where the match is weak.

CDR3 protein | D gene | J gene | V gene
CASSLAKPDTQYF | . | TRBJ2-3 | TRBV7-9
CASSVSATRELFF | . | TRBJ2-2 | TRBV9
CASSLNRGPYNEQFF | TRBD1 | TRBJ2-1 | TRBV18
CASSSTWTGVTEAFF | TRBD1 | TRBJ1-1 | TRBV7-8
CATSGKGAGYGYTF | TRBD1 | TRBJ1-2 | TRBV24-1
CASSLGTGGHQMSKNIQYF | TRBD1 | TRBJ2-4 | TRBV5-4
CASSPPDRRNIQYF | TRBD1 | TRBJ2-4 | TRBV19
CASSIAEGGRPQHF | . | TRBJ1-5 | TRBV19
CASTLNIHGTEAFF | . | TRBJ1-1 | TRBV13
CAWSTGQGSGYTF | TRBD1 | TRBJ1-2 | TRBV30
CASSLEGQSGETQYF | TRBD1 | TRBJ2-5 | TRBV5-1
CASSYSIGQGAEKLFF | TRBD1 | TRBJ1-4 | TRBV6-5
CASSSRDRSNYGYTF | TRBD1 | TRBJ1-2 | TRBV6-5
CASSTGTGLYNEQFF | TRBD1 | TRBJ2-1 | TRBV2
CASSSDGQGYGYTF | TRBD1 | TRBJ1-2 | TRBV13
CATSDPASSGGYIYNEQFF | TRBD2 | TRBJ2-1 | TRBV24-1
CASSEGGGTEKLFF | . | TRBJ1-4 | TRBV5-4
CASSLGQGGDTIYF | TRBD1 | TRBJ1-3 | TRBV2
CASSEKEAVLAEAFF | . | TRBJ1-1 | TRBV10-1
CASSLGQGGDTQYF | . | TRBJ2-3 | TRBV3-1/TRBV3-2
CASSPMVARGETQYF | . | TRBJ2-5 | TRBV18
CASSSQGYEQYF | . | TRBJ2-7 | TRBV7-9
CASTPEGSYEQYF | . | TRBJ2-7 | TRBV19
CASRLTGDEQYF | TRBD1 | TRBJ2-7 | TRBV7-9
CAWGQGADTQYF | TRBD1 | TRBJ2-3 | TRBV30
CASSLWGAGELFF | . | TRBJ2-2 | TRBV6-5
CASSQQGGFGYTF | TRBD1 | TRBJ1-2 | TRBV27
CASSPGGGAGSPLHF | . | TRBJ1-6 | TRBV9
CASSLRQGMNTEAFF | TRBD1 | TRBJ1-1 | TRBV5-1